A single T cell receptor (beta chain) is shown here with its context. Germline CDR1 is MNHNY and CDR2 is SVGAGI (reference sequence). V was trimmed by 6 bases and J by 4 bases, leaving 12 bases between them. The CDR3 sequence is 13 residues long. The sample belongs to a study of blood T cell repertoires in COVID-19. Across the whole study: Samples representing acute and convalescent COVID-19 were sourced from the United States, Italy and Spain. From T cells, B-cell-depleted T cells, or PBMCs came the material, which was cDNA or gDNA.

Using immunoSEQ multiplex PCR, the repertoire was profiled, and TCRdb retains in-frame clones only, with some absent. The sample holds 70,000 or so clones, approximately 73% seen once. The Seattle patients, enrolled during active infection, were followed longitudinally. The chain uses TRBV6-6 and TRBJ2-5; possible D gene TRBD1, 5 bases. The sequence was obtained from a man aged 55 to 70 with COVID-19, enrolled during active disease. Specimen: peripheral blood. DNA of the CDR3: TGTGCCAGCAGCCCCCTTCAGGGAGAGACCCAGTACTTC. Encoded protein: CASSPLQGETQYF.